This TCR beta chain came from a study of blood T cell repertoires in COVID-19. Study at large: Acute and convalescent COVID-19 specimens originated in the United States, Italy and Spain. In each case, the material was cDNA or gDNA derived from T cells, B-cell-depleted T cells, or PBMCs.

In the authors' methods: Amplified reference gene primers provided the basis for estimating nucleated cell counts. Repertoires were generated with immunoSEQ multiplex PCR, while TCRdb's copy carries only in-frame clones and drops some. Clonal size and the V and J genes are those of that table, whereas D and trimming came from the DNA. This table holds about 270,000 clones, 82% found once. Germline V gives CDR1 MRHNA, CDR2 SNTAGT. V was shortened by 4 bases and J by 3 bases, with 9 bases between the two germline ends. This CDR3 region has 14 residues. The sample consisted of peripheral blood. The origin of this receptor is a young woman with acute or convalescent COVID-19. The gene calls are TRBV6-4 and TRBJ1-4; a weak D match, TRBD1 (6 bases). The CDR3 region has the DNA TGTGCCAGCAGTGCGACAGGCTCTAATGAAAAACTGTTTTTT. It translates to CASSATGSNEKLFF.